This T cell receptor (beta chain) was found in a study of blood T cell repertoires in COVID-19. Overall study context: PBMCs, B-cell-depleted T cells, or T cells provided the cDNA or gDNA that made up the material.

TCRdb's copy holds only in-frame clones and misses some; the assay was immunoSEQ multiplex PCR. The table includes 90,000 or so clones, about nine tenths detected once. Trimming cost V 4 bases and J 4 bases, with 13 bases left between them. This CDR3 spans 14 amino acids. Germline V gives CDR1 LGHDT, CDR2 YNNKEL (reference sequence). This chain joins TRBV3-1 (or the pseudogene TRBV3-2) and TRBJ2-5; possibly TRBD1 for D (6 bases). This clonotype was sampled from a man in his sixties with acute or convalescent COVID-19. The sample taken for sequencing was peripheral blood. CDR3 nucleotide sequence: TGTGCCAGCAGCCCAGGATGGGGGCGAGAGACCCAGTACTTC. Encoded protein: CASSPGWGRETQYF.